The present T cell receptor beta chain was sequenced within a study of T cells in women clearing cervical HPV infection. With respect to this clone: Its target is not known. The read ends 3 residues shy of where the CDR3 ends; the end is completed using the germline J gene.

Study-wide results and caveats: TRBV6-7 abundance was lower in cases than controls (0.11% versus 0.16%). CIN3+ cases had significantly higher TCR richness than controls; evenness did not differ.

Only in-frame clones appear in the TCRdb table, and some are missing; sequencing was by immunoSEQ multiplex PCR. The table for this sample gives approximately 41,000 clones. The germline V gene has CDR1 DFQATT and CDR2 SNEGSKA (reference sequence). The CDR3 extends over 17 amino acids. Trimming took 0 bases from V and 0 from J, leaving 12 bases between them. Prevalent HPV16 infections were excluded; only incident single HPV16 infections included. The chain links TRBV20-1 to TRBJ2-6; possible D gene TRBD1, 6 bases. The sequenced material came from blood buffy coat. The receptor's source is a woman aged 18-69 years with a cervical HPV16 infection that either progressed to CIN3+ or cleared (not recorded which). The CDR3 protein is CSARDLGHLSGANVLTF. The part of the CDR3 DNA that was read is TGCAGTGCTAGAGACCTGGGACATCTCTCTGGGGCCAACGTC.